This T cell receptor beta chain was found in a study of blood T cell repertoires in COVID-19. CDR1 SGDLS and CDR2 YYNGEE come from the germline V gene. The CDR3 totals 19 residues. The ends were cut back, 4 bases at V and 5 bases at J, with 28 bases in the middle. This table comes from immunoSEQ multiplex PCR, and its TCRdb copy is limited to in-frame clones, with some not included. The sample lists some 62,000 clones, 75% to 90% seen once, with about a sixth in the top ten. This TCR was recovered from a woman aged 55-69 years with COVID-19, enrolled during active disease. The sequencing input was peripheral blood. This rearrangement joins TRBV9 to TRBJ2-1; D possibly corresponds to TRBD1 (5 bases). The CDR3 nucleotides read TGTGCCAGCAGCCCCAGGGTTCCCGGGCTTCAAAAGCTTAACAATGAGCAGTTCTTC. Its protein product is CASSPRVPGLQKLNNEQFF. Full variable domain (outside the CDR3, taken from reference TRBV9 and TRBJ2-1): DSGVTQTPKHLITATGQRVTLRCSPRSGDLSVYWYQQSLDQGLQFLIQYYNGEERAKGNILERFSAQQFPDLHSELNLSSLELGDSALYFCASSPRVPGLQKLNNEQFFGPGTRLTVL.